This TCR beta chain was observed in a study of T cell responses to AZD1222 COVID-19 vaccine. Remarks on this clone: Antigen unknown.

The CDR3 has 18 amino acids. V lost 0 bases, J lost 3 bases, and 17 bases lay in between. The study, taken as a whole, reports: No repertoire was sampled before or during the peak T cell response, only after it. Seropositivity was recorded at baseline in only five to seven AZD1222 recipients. Spike regions recognized by vaccine-associated CD4 TCRs spanned the protein, led by 160-218 and 743-854.

Clones were sequenced by immunoSEQ multiplex PCR, and TCRdb holds only the in-frame ones, with some missing. Of 150,000 to 200,000 clones listed, approximately 90% were seen once; the top ten hold more than 4%. V and J are TRBV6-7 and TRBJ2-2, with D unresolved. TRBV6-7 is annotated as an ORF whose role is uncertain. Sequencing used peripheral blood, obtained 28 days after the second dose of the MenACWY control vaccine. The sequence derives from an adult who received the MenACWY meningococcal vaccine as a control. In DNA, the CDR3 is TGTGCCAGCAGTTACTCGATGGAACCTTTCCGGGACACCGGGGAGCTGTTTTTT. Protein: CASSYSMEPFRDTGELFF.